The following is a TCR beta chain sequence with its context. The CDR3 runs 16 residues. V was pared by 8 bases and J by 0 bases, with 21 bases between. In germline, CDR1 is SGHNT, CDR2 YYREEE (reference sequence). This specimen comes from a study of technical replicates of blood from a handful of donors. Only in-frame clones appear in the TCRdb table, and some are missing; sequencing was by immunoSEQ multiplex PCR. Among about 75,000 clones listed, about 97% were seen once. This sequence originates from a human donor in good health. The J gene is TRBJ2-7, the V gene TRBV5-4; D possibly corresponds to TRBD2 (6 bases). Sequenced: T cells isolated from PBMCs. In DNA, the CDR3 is TGTGCCAGACACCTTAGGTGGGGGGTCCCCTCCTACGAGCAGTACTTC. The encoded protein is CARHLRWGVPSYEQYF.